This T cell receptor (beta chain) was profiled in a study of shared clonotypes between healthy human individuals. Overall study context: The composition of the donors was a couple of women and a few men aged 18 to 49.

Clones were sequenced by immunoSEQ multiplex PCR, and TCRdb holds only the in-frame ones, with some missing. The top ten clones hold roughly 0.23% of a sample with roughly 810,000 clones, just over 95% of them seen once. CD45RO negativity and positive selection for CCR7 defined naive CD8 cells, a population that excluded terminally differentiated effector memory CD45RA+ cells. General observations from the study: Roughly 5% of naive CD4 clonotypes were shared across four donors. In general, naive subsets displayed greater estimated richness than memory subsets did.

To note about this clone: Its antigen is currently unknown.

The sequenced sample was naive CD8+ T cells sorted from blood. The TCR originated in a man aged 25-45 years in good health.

As DNA, the CDR3 is TGTGCCAGCAGTTTTGTTGCCGAAGGGGAGTTCGGTTCCTACGAGCAGTACTTC. Translated: CASSFVAEGEFGSYEQYF. The chain has TRBV28 and TRBJ2-7; tentatively, D is TRBD1 or TRBD2 (5 bases each). The length of the CDR3 is 18 residues. V was cut by 3 bases and J by 1 base, with 22 bases left in between. Germline CDR1 is MDHEN and CDR2 is SYDVKM.